This T cell receptor beta chain was recovered during a study of T-cell reconstitution after alpha-beta-depleted transplantation in children. Study findings and constraints: The study reportedly traced alpha-beta T cells about two months after transplant to several hundred expanded graft clones.

Worth noting for this clonotype: What it recognizes is unknown.

CDR1 and CDR2 from the germline V gene are KGHSH and LQKENI. The germline V and J ends were trimmed by 6 bases and 2 bases, with 11 bases remaining between them. CDR3 length equals 13 residues. Unique molecular identifiers were incorporated during preparation of the TCRbeta library. TCRdb ran MiXCR on the PCR reads and lists one entry per CDR3 protein. The table includes roughly 310,000 distinct CDR3 sequences, approximately 23% detected once. This sequence joins TRBV18 and TRBJ2-7; D is tentatively TRBD1 or TRBD2 (5 bases each). The source was PBMCs, mostly from graft donor cells, collected 180 days after TCRalphabeta/CD19-depleted stem cell transplant. This clonotype was obtained from a male patient younger than 18 who had a stem cell transplant for acute lymphoblastic leukemia, so the T cells may come from the graft donor. The CDR3 loop is CASSSRDAYEQYF. In nucleotides, the CDR3 is TGTGCCAGCTCTTCTCGGGACGCCTACGAGCAGTACTTC.